The text below deals with one T cell receptor beta chain. The CDR3 runs to 14 residues. From germline, CDR1 is SGHRS and CDR2 YFSETQ. The V gene end was trimmed by 4 bases and the J gene end by 4 bases; junction bases not matched to a gene: 4. Sequenced by immunoSEQ multiplex PCR; TCRdb stores in-frame clones only, minus some. The table lists approximately 120,000 clones, roughly 86% of them singletons, with 2.9% in the top ten. The record originates from a study of control samples from healthy donors and cancer patients. Sequenced: blood. This TCR was sampled from a man in his 60s in good health. The chain recombines TRBV5-1 with TRBJ1-1, with TRBD1 matching 10 bases. In nucleotides, the CDR3 is TGCGCCAGCAGCCCTAGGACAGGGGGCACTGAAGCTTTCTTT. It specifies CASSPRTGGTEAFF.